The subject of this entry is one TCR beta chain. This CDR3 region has 15 residues. Germline V gives CDR1 LNHDA, CDR2 SQIVND (reference sequence). The V gene lost 2 bases and the J gene lost 3 bases, with 8 bases spanning the gap. The data were obtained in a study of blood T cell repertoires in COVID-19. Authors' data handling: Quantification of nucleated cells was approximated via reference gene primer amplification. Method: immunoSEQ multiplex PCR; TCRdb's copy keeps in-frame clones and lacks some. That table supplies the V and J calls and clone size; D and trimming were determined from the DNA. Here the sample spans some 93,000 clones, almost 85% being singletons.

The chain has TRBV19 and TRBJ2-6, with D possibly being TRBD1 (5 bases). The source of this sequence is a man aged 65 to 79 with acute or convalescent COVID-19. Sequenced input: peripheral blood. The CDR3 nucleotides read TGTGCCAGTAGTATAAGCACAGGTGGGGCCAACGTCCTGACTTTC. As protein: CASSISTGGANVLTF.